These 28 T cell receptor beta chains originate from one sample sequenced in a study of control samples from healthy donors and cancer patients. Sequencing was performed with immunoSEQ multiplex PCR; in TCRdb, only in-frame clones are kept and a portion is missing. In the table there are some 150,000 clones, roughly nine tenths of which are singletons. Sequenced input: blood. The receptors shown here come from a man younger than 35 in good health.

The V call is TRBV11-2, the J call TRBJ2-3; no firm D call. Trimming took 1 base from V and 7 from J, leaving 9 bases between them. Germline values: CDR1 SGHAT, CDR2 FQNNGV. The CDR3 runs to 13 residues. The CDR3 nucleotides are TGTGCCAGCAGCTTAGGTGGCAGTTATACGCAGTATTTT. Translated: CASSLGGSYTQYF.

CDR3 bases: TGTGCCAGCAGTGATTACAGGGTTCTTTATATGAACACTGAAGCTTTCTTT. Its protein product is CASSDYRVLYMNTEAFF. The chain is built from TRBV6-1 and TRBJ1-1; possibly TRBD1 for D (6 bases). Between the trimmed V and J ends, which lost 3 bases and 0 bases, there was a span of 17 bases. The CDR3 totals 17 residues. Germline CDR1 MNHNS, CDR2 SASEGT.

The rearrangement joins TRBV7-6 to TRBJ2-3; no firm D call. The ends were cut back, 1 base at V and 0 bases at J, with 26 bases in the middle. CDR3 length equals 21 residues. CDR1 SGHVS and CDR2 FNYEAQ come from the germline V gene. CDR3 protein: CASSLVPGGVDPPPSTDTQYF. CDR3 nucleotide sequence: TGTGCCAGCAGCTTAGTACCCGGCGGAGTCGACCCACCACCTAGCACAGATACGCAGTATTTT.

The chain combines TRBV3-1 (or the pseudogene TRBV3-2) with TRBJ2-3; D unclear. There are 14 residues in the CDR3. In germline, CDR1 is LGHDT, CDR2 YNNKEL (reference sequence). V gave up 2 bases and J gave up 2 bases, with 8 bases separating them. The CDR3 is CASSQSPDTDTQYF. In DNA, the CDR3 is TGTGCCAGCAGCCAAAGTCCAGACACAGATACGCAGTATTTT.

This sequence joins TRBV10-1 and TRBJ1-4; 7 bases line up with TRBD1. This CDR3 has 14 residues. V shed 6 bases and J 7 bases; nucleotides not matched to a gene: 8. Germline values: CDR1 WNHNN, CDR2 SYGVQD (reference sequence). This CDR3 is CASSQTGPGEKLFF. The CDR3 nucleotides are TGCGCCAGCAGCCAGACAGGGCCGGGTGAAAAACTGTTTTTT.

The chain recombines TRBV12-3 or TRBV12-4 with TRBJ1-4; no clear D. The CDR3 is 12 amino acids. Trimming took 4 bases from V and 4 from J, leaving 4 bases between them. The CDR3, as DNA: TGTGCCAGCAGTTGGATTAATGAAAAACTGTTTTTT. As protein: CASSWINEKLFF.

The gene calls are TRBV5-1 and TRBJ1-5; D ambiguous. The germline gives CDR1 SGHRS, CDR2 YFSETQ. The CDR3 is 13 amino acids. Trimming stripped 0 bases from V and 5 bases from J, with 6 bases between. CDR3 DNA sequence: TGCGCCAGCAGCTTGGCCGGGGATCAGCCCCAGCATTTT. Amino acids: CASSLAGDQPQHF.

This clone was counted a single time. The chain links TRBV3-1 (or the pseudogene TRBV3-2) to TRBJ2-7; D gene unclear. Trimming left V 2 bases short and J 2 bases short, with 10 bases between. The CDR3 is made up of 14 amino acids. Germline V lookup: CDR1 LGHDT, CDR2 YNNKEL (reference sequence). CDR3 nucleotides: TGTGCCAGCAGCCAAAGGACGGCAACCTACGAGCAGTACTTC. Translation: CASSQRTATYEQYF.

J is TRBJ2-3 and V is TRBV11-3, with D perhaps matching TRBD1 (6 bases). In germline, CDR1 is SGHNT, CDR2 YENEEA. The CDR3 consists of 13 residues. Deletions cut 4 bases from V and 4 bases from J, with 9 bases between. CDR3 protein: CASSSQGSDTQYF. The CDR3 DNA is TGTGCCAGCAGCTCCCAGGGGTCAGATACGCAGTATTTT.

This chain joins TRBV19 and TRBJ1-5; possibly TRBD1 for D (6 bases). This CDR3 has 15 residues. CDR1 LNHDA and CDR2 SQIVND come from the germline V gene (reference sequence). Between the trimmed V and J ends, which lost 8 bases and 0 bases, there was a span of 14 bases. DNA of the CDR3: TGTGCCAGTGCTAAGACAGGAGCTAGCAATCAGCCCCAGCATTTT. This sequence encodes CASAKTGASNQPQHF.

V and J are TRBV2 and TRBJ1-1; tentative D call: TRBD1 (5 bases). The V gene lost 8 bases and the J gene lost 5 bases, with 30 bases spanning the gap. This CDR3 is 18 amino acids long. The V gene's germline CDR1 is SNHLY and CDR2 FYNNEI. Here the CDR3 reads CASALDRDGVSRETEAFF. CDR3 DNA sequence: TGTGCCAGCGCTTTGGATAGGGACGGGGTTTCACGAGAAACTGAAGCTTTCTTT. Combining the CDR3 with reference TRBV2 and TRBJ1-1 gives the whole variable domain EPEVTQTPSHQVTQMGQEVILRCVPISNHLYFYWYRQILGQKVEFLVSFYNNEISEKSEIFDDQFSVERPDGSNFTLKIRSTKLEDSAMYFCASALDRDGVSRETEAFFGQGTRLTVV.

The V call is TRBV5-4, the J call TRBJ2-3; the D gene is possibly TRBD1 (5 bases). The DNA end favors TRBJ1-5, so the J call may be wrong. The CDR3 is 15 amino acids. Germline lookup yields CDR1 SGHNT and CDR2 YYREEE (reference sequence). CDR3 sequence: CASSLGDRLQDTQHF. Here the CDR3 DNA reads TGTGCCAGCAGCTTGGGGGACCGCCTCCAGGATACGCAGCATTTT.

The chain uses TRBV5-1 and TRBJ1-1; possible D gene TRBD1, 6 bases. The CDR3 spans 13 residues. V was pared by 4 bases and J by 7 bases, with 14 bases between. CDR1 is SGHRS and CDR2 is YFSETQ in the germline V gene. The CDR3, as DNA: TGCGCCAGCAGCGCCCAACAGGGACTTGAAGCTTTCTTT. Translation gives CASSAQQGLEAFF.

The chain recombines TRBV19 with TRBJ1-5; possible D gene TRBD1, 6 bases. The CDR3 contains 15 residues. CDR1 and CDR2 from the germline V gene are LNHDA and SQIVND (reference sequence). The ends were cut back, 10 bases at V and 0 bases at J, with 16 bases in the middle. As DNA, the CDR3 is TGTGCCATCTCACTAACAGGGTATAGCAATCAGCCCCAGCATTTT. It specifies CAISLTGYSNQPQHF.

To note about this clone: The junction departs from the called germline gene at one end, perhaps through a read error. The chain employs TRBV5-6 and TRBJ1-2; D remains unclear. The CDR3 consists of 12 residues. CDR1 and CDR2 (germline): SGHDT, YYEEEE. Here the CDR3 reads CASSLVSVSRAF. CDR3 coding DNA: TGTGCCAGCAGCTTGGTATCAGTCTCCCGGGCCTTC. Variable domain in full (rest from reference TRBV5-6 and TRBJ1-2): DAGVTQSPTHLIKTRGQQVTLRCSPKSGHDTVSWYQQALGQGPQFIFQYYEEEERQRGNFPDRFSGHQFPNYSSELNVNALLLGDSALYLCASSLVSVSRAFGSGTRLTVV.

The chain recombines TRBV28 with TRBJ1-6, with no clear D. The V end lost 4 bases, the J end lost 0 bases, and 13 bases lay between the germline ends. Germline V gene lookup returns CDR1 MDHEN and CDR2 SYDVKM. The CDR3 runs to 17 residues. The CDR3 nucleotides are TGTGCCAGCAGTTCCCCCGGGGAAAGCTCCTATAATTCACCCCTCCACTTT. This sequence encodes CASSSPGESSYNSPLHF.

Only one count was recorded for this clone. This rearrangement joins TRBV9 to TRBJ2-1, with 7 bases lining up with TRBD2. From germline, CDR1 is SGDLS and CDR2 YYNGEE. The V gene end was trimmed by 3 bases and the J gene end by 3 bases; junction bases not matched to a gene: 15. The CDR3 covers 18 residues. The DNA for the CDR3 is TGTGCCAGCAGCGAGGGTCCGACTAGCAAACCTAACTACAATGAGCAGTTCTTC. This encodes CASSEGPTSKPNYNEQFF.

The chain uses TRBV7-6 and TRBJ2-7; unclear D gene. This CDR3 spans 15 amino acids. The germline gives CDR1 SGHVS, CDR2 FNYEAQ. Trimming removed 5 bases from V and 0 bases from J, with 14 bases in between. CDR3 DNA: TGTGCCAGCAGCCGAACCCCAGTGAGCTCCTACGAGCAGTACTTC. It yields the protein CASSRTPVSSYEQYF.

The table lists this clone with a count of one. The chain employs TRBV7-6 and TRBJ1-3; the D gene is possibly TRBD1 (5 bases). Trimming removed 5 bases from V and 0 bases from J, with 11 bases in between. The CDR3 totals 15 residues. From germline, CDR1 is SGHVS and CDR2 FNYEAQ. As DNA, the CDR3 is TGTGCCAGCAGCCCACAGGCACTCTCTGGAAACACCATATATTTT. Protein sequence: CASSPQALSGNTIYF.

The table lists this clone with a count of one. The gene calls are TRBV5-6 and TRBJ2-5; the D is unclear. CDR3 length: 14 residues. From germline, CDR1 is SGHDT and CDR2 YYEEEE. Trimming left V 4 bases short and J 2 bases short, with 12 bases between. The CDR3 region is CASSEKILQETQYF. CDR3 bases: TGTGCCAGCAGCGAAAAGATATTACAAGAGACCCAGTACTTC.

This rearrangement joins TRBV6-5 to TRBJ2-7; no clear D. Trimming stripped 8 bases from V and 7 bases from J, with 21 bases between. The CDR3 has 14 residues. CDR1 is MNHEY, CDR2 SVGAGI, per germline. The CDR3, as DNA: TGTGCCAGCGGAAAAGGCGGCGTCGTGGTAGAGCAGTACTTC. Its protein product is CASGKGGVVVEQYF.

This rearrangement joins TRBV11-2 to TRBJ1-2; 8 nucleotides line up with TRBD1. The CDR3 sequence is 14 residues long. V shed 3 bases and J 7 bases; nucleotides not matched to a gene: 7. CDR1 is SGHAT and CDR2 is FQNNGV in the germline V gene. The CDR3 DNA reads TGTGCCAGCAGCTTTGGAGCCAGGGGGCTTGGCTACACCTTC. Its protein product is CASSFGARGLGYTF.

The rearrangement uses TRBV2 and TRBJ1-6; no firm D call. V lost 6 bases and J 0 bases, leaving 9 bases between the germline ends. CDR3 size: 15 residues. Per germline, CDR1 SNHLY and CDR2 FYNNEI. CDR3 nucleotide sequence: TGTGCCAGCAGGGGAGAGAGCTCCTATAATTCACCCCTCCACTTT. Translating it yields CASRGESSYNSPLHF.

In this sample, this clone turned up once. The chain joins TRBV5-1 to TRBJ2-3; D is possibly TRBD1 or TRBD2 (6 bases each). With 3 bases removed from V and 6 bases from J, the gap between germline ends came to 11 bases. The CDR3 totals 13 residues. Germline assignment: CDR1 SGHRS and CDR2 YFSETQ. The CDR3 nucleotides read TGCGCCAGCAGCTCTACAGGGACTGATACGCAGTATTTT. This encodes CASSSTGTDTQYF.

V is TRBV3-1 (or the pseudogene TRBV3-2) and J is TRBJ2-7; D unclear. The CDR3 is 17 residues long. Deletions cut 0 bases from V and 0 bases from J, with 15 bases between. Germline V gene sequence: CDR1 LGHDT, CDR2 YNNKEL (reference sequence). CDR3 amino acids: CASSQDKETASSYEQYF. In DNA, the CDR3 is TGTGCCAGCAGCCAAGATAAAGAGACGGCGAGCTCCTACGAGCAGTACTTC.

The chain is built from TRBV30 and TRBJ1-2, with 10 bases identical to TRBD1. There are 13 residues in the CDR3. V dropped 2 bases and J dropped 6; count of bases not matched to a gene: 3. Germline CDR1 GTSNPN, CDR2 SVGIG (reference sequence). The CDR3 DNA is TGTGCCTGGAGTAGGGACAGGGGCAATGGCTACACCTTC. It codes for CAWSRDRGNGYTF.

This clone was detected a few times. The chain couples TRBV2 to TRBJ1-1; no reliable D call. Trimming left V 8 bases short and J 1 base short, with 14 bases between. The CDR3 runs 14 residues. Germline CDR1 reads SNHLY; CDR2 reads FYNNEI. The CDR3 here is CASQDYGPNTEAFF. The CDR3 DNA follows: TGTGCCAGCCAAGATTATGGACCGAACACTGAAGCTTTCTTT.

The chain carries TRBV28 and TRBJ1-2; D gene unclear. The CDR3 is 13 residues long. Germline V gene lookup returns CDR1 MDHEN and CDR2 SYDVKM. With 4 bases removed from V and 4 bases from J, the gap between germline ends came to 10 bases. The CDR3 reads CASSSKWSYGYTF. CDR3 sequence (DNA): TGTGCCAGCAGTTCAAAATGGTCCTATGGCTACACCTTC.